The present T cell receptor (beta chain) was sequenced within a study of response to subunit inactivated influenza vaccine. Study observations and caveats: It was the authors' suggestion that each seasonal influenza vaccination recruits few new T cells.

Via MiXCR, TCRdb re-called the RT-PCR reads, giving one row per CDR3 protein. The data contain approximately 500,000 distinct CDR3 sequences, 14% of them singletons. With 3 bases clipped from V and 3 bases from J, the junction kept 7 bases outside the gene matches. The CDR3 spans 16 residues. Germline loops: CDR1 LGHNA, CDR2 YNFKEQ. This clonotype appeared a few times. As yet, its antigen is unknown. J is TRBJ2-1 and V is TRBV4-2; TRBD2 aligns across 8 bases. The material was PBMCs from blood, obtained 12 days after vaccination. This receptor was obtained from a man between 50 and 59 years old who received an inactivated influenza vaccine. The CDR3 here is CASSQASGGLYNEQFF. In DNA, the CDR3 is TGTGCCAGCAGCCAGGCCAGCGGGGGCCTCTACAATGAGCAGTTCTTC.